These 13 T cell receptor beta chains were sequenced from one sample in a study of blood T cells in healthy people across ages. A second PCR of about 6 to 12 cycles used a sample-barcoded 5' primer and a J-beta primer mix. TCRdb re-called the 5' RACE reads with MiXCR, one entry per CDR3 protein. The sample shows around 1,700,000 distinct CDR3 sequences, roughly 27% of them seen only once. What was sequenced was blood. The receptors were sampled from a woman under 40 in good health.

This clonotype was seen a few times. The junction and the germline gene differ at one end; a read error may be behind it. The chain couples TRBV9 to TRBJ2-1; the D is unclear. Germline values: CDR1 SGDLS, CDR2 YYNGEE. This CDR3 contains 15 residues. CDR3 amino acids: CASIVAPAVENEQFF. DNA of the CDR3: TGTGCCAGCATCGTAGCTCCGGCAGTTGAAAACGAGCAGTTCTTC. Filled out from reference TRBV9 and TRBJ2-1, the complete variable domain reads DSGVTQTPKHLITATGQRVTLRCSPRSGDLSVYWYQQSLDQGLQFLIQYYNGEERAKGNILERFSAQQFPDLHSELNLSSLELGDSALYFCASIVAPAVENEQFFGPGTRLTVL.

This clonotype was counted ten times or more. The chain joins TRBV12-5 to TRBJ2-6, with 12 bases lining up with TRBD1. CDR1 LGHNT and CDR2 FRNRAP come from the germline V gene. This CDR3 is 17 amino acids long. Trimming removed 7 bases from V and 2 bases from J; junction bases left unmatched: 6. CDR3 residues: CASASGTGGAGANVLTF. The CDR3 nucleotides are TGTGCTAGTGCCTCCGGGACAGGGGGCGCTGGGGCCAACGTCCTGACTTTC.

This clonotype has a handful of counts. The chain couples TRBV3-1 to TRBJ2-1; no clear D gene. Between the trimmed V and J ends, which lost 0 bases and 5 bases, there was a span of 20 bases. Germline V gene sequence: CDR1 LGHDT, CDR2 YNNKEL (reference sequence). The CDR3 covers 18 residues. The CDR3 loop reads CASSQDRGIAVPDNEQFF. The CDR3 DNA reads TGTGCCAGCAGCCAAGATCGAGGAATAGCAGTCCCCGACAATGAGCAGTTCTTC.

This clonotype was found many times. This rearrangement joins TRBV12-3 or TRBV12-4 to TRBJ2-1; D assignment may be TRBD1 or TRBD2 (5 bases each). The CDR3 sequence is 14 residues long. Trimming took off 5 bases at V and 9 bases at J, with 17 bases between the two ends. The CDR3 reads CASSVLESGAEQFF. The CDR3 coding sequence is TGTGCCAGCAGTGTTTTAGAGTCCGGGGCTGAGCAGTTCTTC.

At least ten counts were recorded for this clonotype. The V and J genes are TRBV11-2 and TRBJ1-2, with 12 bases aligning to TRBD1. The V gene's germline CDR1 is SGHAT and CDR2 FQNNGV. CDR3 size: 17 residues. V was clipped by 3 bases and J by 0 bases; unmatched bases: 5. The CDR3 nucleotides read TGTGCCAGCAGCTTGGGGACAGGGGGCTACGCTAACTATGGCTACACCTTC. This translates into CASSLGTGGYANYGYTF.

This rearrangement joins TRBV18 to TRBJ2-3, with 7 bases fitting TRBD2. Germline loops: CDR1 KGHSH, CDR2 LQKENI. V shed 3 bases, J shed 0 bases, and the junction held 12 bases outside the gene matches. The CDR3 spans 18 residues. The CDR3, as DNA: TGTGCCAGCTCACCGGTGATGCCGGGGGGAAGGAGCACAGATACGCAGTATTTT. This sequence encodes CASSPVMPGGRSTDTQYF.

Only a few counts were recorded for this clonotype. The V call is TRBV6-2 or TRBV6-3, the J call TRBJ2-4; the D call may be TRBD1 or TRBD2 (5 bases each). With 8 bases removed from V and 8 bases from J, the gap between germline ends came to 16 bases. Germline V gene data show CDR1 as MNHEY and CDR2 as SVGEGT. The CDR3 sequence is 13 residues long. This CDR3 is CASSSGQGDIQYF. DNA of the CDR3: TGTGCCAGCTCGTCAGGCCAGGGAGACATTCAGTACTTC.

This clonotype appeared once. V usage is TRBV20-1 and J usage is TRBJ1-1; D unresolved. The V end was cut by 3 bases, the J end by 0 bases, with 11 bases between. The CDR3 spans 14 residues. CDR1 and CDR2 from the germline V gene are DFQATT and SNEGSKA (reference sequence). This CDR3 reads CSAREQPMNTEAFF. CDR3 bases: TGCAGTGCTAGGGAACAGCCGATGAACACTGAAGCTTTCTTT.

This chain joins TRBV5-1 and TRBJ1-2; weak D call: TRBD1 (5 bases). This CDR3 has 16 residues. Germline V gives CDR1 SGHRS, CDR2 YFSETQ. Between the trimmed V and J ends, which lost 1 base and 8 bases, there was a span of 21 bases. Written as DNA, the CDR3 is TGCGCCAGCAGCTTGACCCTGAGCACTCAGGGAAAGGGCTACACCTTC. Protein product: CASSLTLSTQGKGYTF.

This clonotype was found many times. The gene calls are TRBV15 and TRBJ2-7; D might be TRBD1 or TRBD2, each matching 5 bases. Germline loops: CDR1 LNHNV, CDR2 YYDKDF (reference sequence). Trimming took off 5 bases at V and 3 bases at J, with 14 bases between the two ends. The CDR3 totals 14 residues. The chain's CDR3 is CATSQGTPSYEQYF. The CDR3 coding sequence is TGTGCCACCAGCCAAGGGACCCCTAGCTACGAGCAGTACTTC.

The table lists this clonotype with a count of one. The rearrangement joins TRBV27 to TRBJ2-7, with TRBD2 identical over 7 bases. The CDR3 is 14 residues long. The V segment lost 2 bases and the J segment 6 bases; nucleotides outside the gene matches: 7. CDR1 is MNHEY and CDR2 is SMNVEV in the germline V gene (reference sequence). The CDR3 here is CASSLGGSFSEQYF. CDR3 sequence (DNA): TGTGCCAGCAGTTTAGGCGGGAGTTTCAGCGAGCAGTACTTC.

This clonotype was detected only a few times. The chain recombines TRBV12-3 or TRBV12-4 with TRBJ2-3; 8 bases line up with TRBD2. CDR3 length: 16 residues. J was trimmed by 0 bases and V by 5 bases; bases with no gene match: 7. This CDR3 is CASSPWTSPSTDTQYF. CDR3 bases: TGTGCCAGCAGTCCTTGGACTAGCCCGAGCACAGATACGCAGTATTTT.

This clonotype was detected ten times or more. At one of its ends the junction is not consistent with the germline gene, which may arise from a read error. The chain carries TRBV20-1 and TRBJ2-7; 9 bases agree with TRBD2. The CDR3 covers 13 residues. The V gene's germline CDR1 is DFQATT and CDR2 SNEGSKA (reference sequence). CDR3: CSASGANSYEQYF. The CDR3 DNA is TGCAGCGCTAGCGGGGCAAACTCCTACGAGCAGTACTTC.